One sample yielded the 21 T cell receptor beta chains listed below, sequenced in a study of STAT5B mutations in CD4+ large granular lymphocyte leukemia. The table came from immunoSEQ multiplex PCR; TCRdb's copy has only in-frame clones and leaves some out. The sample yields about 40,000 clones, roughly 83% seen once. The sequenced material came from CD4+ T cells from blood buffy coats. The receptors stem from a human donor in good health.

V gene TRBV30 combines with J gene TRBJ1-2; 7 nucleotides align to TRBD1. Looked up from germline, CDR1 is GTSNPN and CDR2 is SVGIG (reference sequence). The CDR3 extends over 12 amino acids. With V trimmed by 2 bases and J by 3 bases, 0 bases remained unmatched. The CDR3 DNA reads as TGTGCCTGGAGTACAGGGGACTATGGCTACACCTTC. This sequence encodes CAWSTGDYGYTF.

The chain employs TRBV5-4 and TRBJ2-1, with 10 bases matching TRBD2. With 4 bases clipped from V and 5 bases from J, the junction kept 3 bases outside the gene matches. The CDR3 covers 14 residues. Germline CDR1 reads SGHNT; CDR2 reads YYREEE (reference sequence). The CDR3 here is CASSGSGRDNEQFF. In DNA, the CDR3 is TGTGCCAGCAGCGGCAGCGGGAGGGACAATGAGCAGTTCTTC.

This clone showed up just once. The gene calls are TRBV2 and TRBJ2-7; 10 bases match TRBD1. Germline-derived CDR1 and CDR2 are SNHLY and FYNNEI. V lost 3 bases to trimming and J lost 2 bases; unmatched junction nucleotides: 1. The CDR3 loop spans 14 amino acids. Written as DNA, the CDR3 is TGTGCCAGCAGTGAGGGGACAGGGGCCTACGAGCAGTACTTC. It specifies CASSEGTGAYEQYF.

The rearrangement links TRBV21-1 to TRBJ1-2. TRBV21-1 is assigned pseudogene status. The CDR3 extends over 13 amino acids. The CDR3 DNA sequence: TGTGCCAGCAGCATCTACATCCACTATGGCTACACCTTC. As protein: CASSIYIHYGYTF.

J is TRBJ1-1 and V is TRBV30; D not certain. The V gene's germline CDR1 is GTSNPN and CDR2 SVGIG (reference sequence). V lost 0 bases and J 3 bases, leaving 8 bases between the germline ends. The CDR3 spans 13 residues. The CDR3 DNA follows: TGTGCCTGGAGTGTTCTTTCGGACACTGAAGCTTTCTTT. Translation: CAWSVLSDTEAFF.

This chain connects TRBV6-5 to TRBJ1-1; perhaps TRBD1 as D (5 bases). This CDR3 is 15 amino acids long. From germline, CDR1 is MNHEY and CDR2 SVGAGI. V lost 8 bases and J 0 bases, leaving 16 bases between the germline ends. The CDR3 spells CASAYGGFLNTEAFF. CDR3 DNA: TGTGCCAGCGCATATGGGGGGTTCCTGAACACTGAAGCTTTCTTT.

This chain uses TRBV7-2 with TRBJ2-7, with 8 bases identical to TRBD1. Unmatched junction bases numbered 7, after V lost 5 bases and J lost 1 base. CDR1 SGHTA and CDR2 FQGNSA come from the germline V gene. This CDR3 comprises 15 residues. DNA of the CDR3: TGTGCCAGCAGCATCGGGACAGGCGAATCCTACGAGCAGTACTTC. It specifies CASSIGTGESYEQYF.

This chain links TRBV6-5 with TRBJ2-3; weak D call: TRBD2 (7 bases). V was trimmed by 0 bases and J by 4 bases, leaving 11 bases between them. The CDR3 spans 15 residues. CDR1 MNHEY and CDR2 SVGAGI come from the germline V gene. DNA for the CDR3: TGTGCCAGCAGTTACTCAGGCGGGGGCGCAGATACGCAGTATTTT. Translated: CASSYSGGGADTQYF.

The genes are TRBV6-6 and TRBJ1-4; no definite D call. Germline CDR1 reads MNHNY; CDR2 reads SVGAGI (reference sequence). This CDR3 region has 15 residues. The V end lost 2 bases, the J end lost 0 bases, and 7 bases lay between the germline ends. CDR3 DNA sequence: TGTGCCAGCAGTTACGGGCAGGCAACTAATGAAAAACTGTTTTTT. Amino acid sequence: CASSYGQATNEKLFF.

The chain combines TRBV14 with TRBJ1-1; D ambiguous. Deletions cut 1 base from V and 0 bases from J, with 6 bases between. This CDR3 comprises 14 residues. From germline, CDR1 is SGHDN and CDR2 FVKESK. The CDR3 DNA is TGTGCCAGCAGCCAAGTATCGGTGAACACTGAAGCTTTCTTT. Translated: CASSQVSVNTEAFF. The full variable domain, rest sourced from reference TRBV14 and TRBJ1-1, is EAGVTQFPSHSVIEKGQTVTLRCDPISGHDNLYWYRRVMGKEIKFLLHFVKESKQDESGMPNNRFLAERTGGTYSTLKVQPAELEDSGVYFCASSQVSVNTEAFFGQGTRLTVV.

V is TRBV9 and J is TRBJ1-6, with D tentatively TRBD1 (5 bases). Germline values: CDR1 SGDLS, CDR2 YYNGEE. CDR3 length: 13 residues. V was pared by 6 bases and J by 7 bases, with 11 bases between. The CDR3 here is CASTREPNSPLHF. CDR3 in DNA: TGTGCCAGCACCAGGGAACCCAATTCACCCCTCCACTTT.

CDR3 region: CASSIPGFNEQFF. For the CDR3, the DNA is TGTGCCAGTAGTATCCCCGGGTTCAATGAGCAGTTCTTC. This rearrangement joins TRBV19 to TRBJ2-1; unclear D gene. Germline V gene sequence: CDR1 LNHDA, CDR2 SQIVND (reference sequence). CDR3 size: 13 residues. V was shortened by 3 bases and J by 6 bases, with 9 bases between the two germline ends. Full variable domain (remainder filled in from reference TRBV19 and TRBJ2-1): DGGITQSPKYLFRKEGQNVTLSCEQNLNHDAMYWYRQDPGQGLRLIYYSQIVNDFQKGDIAEGYSVSREKKESFPLTVTSAQKNPTAFYLCASSIPGFNEQFFGPGTRLTVL.

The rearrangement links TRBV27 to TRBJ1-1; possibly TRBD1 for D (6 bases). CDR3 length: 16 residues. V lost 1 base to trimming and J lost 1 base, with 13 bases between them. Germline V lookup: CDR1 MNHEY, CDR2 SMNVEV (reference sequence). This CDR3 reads CASSLFRGAGNTEAFF. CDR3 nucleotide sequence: TGTGCCAGCAGTTTATTCCGGGGGGCTGGGAACACTGAAGCTTTCTTT.

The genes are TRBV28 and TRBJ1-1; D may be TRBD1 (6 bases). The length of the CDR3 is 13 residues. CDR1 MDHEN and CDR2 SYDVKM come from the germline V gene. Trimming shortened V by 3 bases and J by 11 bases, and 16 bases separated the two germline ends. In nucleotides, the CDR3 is TGTGCCAGCAGTTTCGGGGGCGCTGAGGGCGCTTTCTTT. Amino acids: CASSFGGAEGAFF.

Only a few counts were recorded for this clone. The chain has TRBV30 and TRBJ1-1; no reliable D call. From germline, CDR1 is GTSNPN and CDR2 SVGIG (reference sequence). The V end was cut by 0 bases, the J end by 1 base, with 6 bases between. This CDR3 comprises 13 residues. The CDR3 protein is CAWSVGSNTEAFF. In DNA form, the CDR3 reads TGTGCCTGGAGTGTAGGCTCGAACACTGAAGCTTTCTTT.

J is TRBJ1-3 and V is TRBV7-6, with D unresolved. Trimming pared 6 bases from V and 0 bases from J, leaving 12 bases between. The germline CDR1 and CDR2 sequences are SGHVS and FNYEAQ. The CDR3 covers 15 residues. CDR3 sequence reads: CASSLNYFSGNTIYF. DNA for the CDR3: TGTGCCAGCAGTTTGAATTATTTCTCTGGAAACACCATATATTTT. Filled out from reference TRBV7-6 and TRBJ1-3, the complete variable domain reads GAGVSQSPRYKVTKRGQDVALRCDPISGHVSLYWYRQALGQGPEFLTYFNYEAQQDKSGLPNDRFSAERPEGSISTLTIQRTEQRDSAMYRCASSLNYFSGNTIYFGEGSWLTVV.

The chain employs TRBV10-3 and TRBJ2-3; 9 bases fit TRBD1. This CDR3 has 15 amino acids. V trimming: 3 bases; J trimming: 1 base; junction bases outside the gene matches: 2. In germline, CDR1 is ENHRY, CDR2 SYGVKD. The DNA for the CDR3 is TGTGCCATCAGTGATAGGGACAGGGGCACAGATACGCAGTATTTT. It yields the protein CAISDRDRGTDTQYF.

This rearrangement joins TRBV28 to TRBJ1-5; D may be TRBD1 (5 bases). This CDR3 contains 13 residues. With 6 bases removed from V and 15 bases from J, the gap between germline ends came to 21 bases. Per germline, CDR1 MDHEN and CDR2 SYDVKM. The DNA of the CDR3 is TGTGCCAGCAGCCTTCTATCAGGGCTTTACCGGCATTTT. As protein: CASSLLSGLYRHF.

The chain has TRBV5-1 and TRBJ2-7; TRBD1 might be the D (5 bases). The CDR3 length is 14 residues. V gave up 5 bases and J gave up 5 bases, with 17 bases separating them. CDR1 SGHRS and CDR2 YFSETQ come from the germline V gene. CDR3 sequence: CASSRGTWGDEQYF. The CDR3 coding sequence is TGCGCCAGCAGTCGTGGAACCTGGGGCGACGAGCAGTACTTC.

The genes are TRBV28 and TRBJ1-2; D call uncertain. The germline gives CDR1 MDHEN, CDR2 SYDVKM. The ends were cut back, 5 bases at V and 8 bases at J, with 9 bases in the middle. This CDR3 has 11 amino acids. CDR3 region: CASSNNGGYTF. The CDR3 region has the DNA TGTGCCAGCAGTAACAATGGGGGCTACACCTTC.

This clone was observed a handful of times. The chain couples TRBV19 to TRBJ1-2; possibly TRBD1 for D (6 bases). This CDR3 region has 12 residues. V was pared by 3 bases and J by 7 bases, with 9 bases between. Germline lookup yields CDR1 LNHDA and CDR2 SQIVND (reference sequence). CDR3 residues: CASSMAGAGYTF. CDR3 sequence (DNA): TGTGCCAGTAGTATGGCAGGGGCTGGCTACACCTTC.